Here is one T cell receptor beta chain with its context. Germline CDR1 reads SGHVS; CDR2 reads FQNEAQ. The CDR3 contains 15 residues. V gave up 1 base and J gave up 3 bases, with 12 bases separating them. These data belong to a study of blood T cell repertoires in COVID-19. Authors' methods: Amplification from reference gene primers served as the basis for estimated nucleated cell counts. Sequenced by immunoSEQ multiplex PCR; TCRdb stores in-frame clones only, minus some. The V and J calls and clone size come from that table; D and trimming were worked out from the DNA. The data show 250,000 to 350,000 clones, approximately 89% seen once.

The rearrangement joins TRBV7-8 to TRBJ1-1, with D maybe TRBD1 (6 bases). This receptor was identified in a woman in her sixties with acute or convalescent COVID-19. Sequencing used peripheral blood. This CDR3 is CASSLEGGAYTEAFF. CDR3 sequence (DNA): TGTGCCAGCAGCTTAGAAGGGGGGGCCTACACTGAAGCTTTCTTT.